This T cell receptor (beta chain) was observed in a study of blood T cell dynamics during melanoma immunotherapy. Study-wide results and caveats: At W3, later disease-control patients showed bifurcated PBMC repertoire changes, unlike progressors. Whether repertoire-driving clones were melanoma-specific could not be determined.

As to time point: week 3, after first cycle of checkpoint inhibitor. V gave up 4 bases and J gave up 1 base, with 19 bases separating them. Germline CDR1 LNHDA, CDR2 SQIVND (reference sequence). This CDR3 region has 17 residues. The protocol was immunoSEQ multiplex PCR, while the TCRdb copy is restricted to in-frame clones and leaves out a portion. Of 25,000 to 35,000 clones in the sample, approximately 88% were seen once. As concerns this clone: Its antigen is undetermined.

This receptor was obtained from a human donor with melanoma. The sample consisted of blood, taken from a patient treated with checkpoint blockade. The rearrangement uses TRBV19 and TRBJ1-1; tentative D call: TRBD1 (5 bases). The CDR3: CASSTIGGGERNTEAFF. CDR3 in DNA: TGTGCCAGTAGTACGATCGGGGGTGGCGAGCGGAACACTGAAGCTTTCTTT.